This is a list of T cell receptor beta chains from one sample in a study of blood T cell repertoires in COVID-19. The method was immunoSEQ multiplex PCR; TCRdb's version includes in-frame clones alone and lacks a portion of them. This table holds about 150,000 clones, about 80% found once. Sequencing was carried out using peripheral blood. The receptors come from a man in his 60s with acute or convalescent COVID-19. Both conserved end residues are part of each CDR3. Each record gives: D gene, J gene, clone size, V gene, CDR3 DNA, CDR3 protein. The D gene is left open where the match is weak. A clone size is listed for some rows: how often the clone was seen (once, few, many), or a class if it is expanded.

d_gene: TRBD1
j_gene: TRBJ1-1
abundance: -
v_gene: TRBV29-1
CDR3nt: TGCAGCGTTGGAGGGGGCGCAACTGAAGCTTTCTTT
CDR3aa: CSVGGGATEAFF

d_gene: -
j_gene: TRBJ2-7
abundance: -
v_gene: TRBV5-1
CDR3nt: TGCGCCAGCAGCGGAGGGGGCGCTGAAAACGAGCAGTACTTC
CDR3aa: CASSGGGAENEQYF

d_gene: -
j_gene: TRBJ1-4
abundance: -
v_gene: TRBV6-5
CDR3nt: TGTGCCAGCAGTTTAGGAGGGTTAACCGAAAAACTGTTTTTT
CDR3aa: CASSLGGLTEKLFF

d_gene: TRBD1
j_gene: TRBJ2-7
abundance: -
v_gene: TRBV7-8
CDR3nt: TGTGCCAGCAGCCAAGGGGGCAGCTTTTACGAGCAGTACTTC
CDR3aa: CASSQGGSFYEQYF

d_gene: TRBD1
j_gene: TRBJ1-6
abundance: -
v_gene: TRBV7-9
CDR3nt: TGTGCCAGCCTACGGACAGGCGGGAATTCACCCCTCCACTTT
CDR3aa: CASLRTGGNSPLHF

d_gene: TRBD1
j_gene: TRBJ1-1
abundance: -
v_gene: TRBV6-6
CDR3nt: TGTGCCAGCAGCCGCGGGACAGGGAACACTGAAGCTTTCTTT
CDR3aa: CASSRGTGNTEAFF

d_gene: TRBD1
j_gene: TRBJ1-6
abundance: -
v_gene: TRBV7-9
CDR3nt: TGTGCCAGCAGCTTAGCGCTATTAGGTTCGGGGACAGGGGTTTCACCCCTCCACTTT
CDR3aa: CASSLALLGSGTGVSPLHF

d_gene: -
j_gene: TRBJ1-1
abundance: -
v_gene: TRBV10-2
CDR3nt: TGCGCCAGCAGTGATCAGGCGAACACTGAAGCTTTCTTT
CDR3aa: CASSDQANTEAFF

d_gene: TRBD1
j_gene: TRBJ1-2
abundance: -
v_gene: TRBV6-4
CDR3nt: TGTGCCAGCAGACAACGAGGACAGGCTCTAGGTGGCTACACCTTC
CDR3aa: CASRQRGQALGGYTF

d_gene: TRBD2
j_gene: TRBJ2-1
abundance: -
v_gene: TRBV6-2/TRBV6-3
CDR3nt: TGTGCCAGCAGTTCCTCGGGGAAGACTAGCGGGAGTTTGTTTGCCAATGAGCAGTTCTTC
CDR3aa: CASSSSGKTSGSLFANEQFF

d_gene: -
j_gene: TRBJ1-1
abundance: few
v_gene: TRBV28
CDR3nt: TGTGCCAGCAGCCTTTGGGAGGGGAACACTGAAGCTTTCTTT
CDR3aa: CASSLWEGNTEAFF

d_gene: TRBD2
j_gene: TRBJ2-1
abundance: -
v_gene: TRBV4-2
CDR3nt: TGTGCCAGCAGCCAGGAGCGGGAGGACTCCTACAATGAGCAGTTCTTC
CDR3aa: CASSQEREDSYNEQFF

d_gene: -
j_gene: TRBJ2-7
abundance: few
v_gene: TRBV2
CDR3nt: TGTGCCAGCAGTGCTGCTAGAACCACCTACGAGCAGTACTTC
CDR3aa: CASSAARTTYEQYF

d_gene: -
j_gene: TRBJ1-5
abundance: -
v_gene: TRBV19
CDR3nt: TGTGCCAGTAGTTCCGGACAGCCCAATCAGCCCCAGCATTTT
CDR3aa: CASSSGQPNQPQHF

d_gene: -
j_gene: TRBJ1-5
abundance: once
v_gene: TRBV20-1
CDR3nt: TGCAGTGCGAAGTCGGGTCAGCCCCAGCATTTT
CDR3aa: CSAKSGQPQHF

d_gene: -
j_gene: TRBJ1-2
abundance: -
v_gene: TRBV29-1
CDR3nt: TGCAGCGTTGAAGAAGGGGTTCGAGGCTACACCTTC
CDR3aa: CSVEEGVRGYTF

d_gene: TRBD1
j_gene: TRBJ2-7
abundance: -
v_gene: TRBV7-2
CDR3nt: TGTGCCAGCAGCTACGGACAGGGGAGATACGAGCAGTACTTC
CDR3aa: CASSYGQGRYEQYF

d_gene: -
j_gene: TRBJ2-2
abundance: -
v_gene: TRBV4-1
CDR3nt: TGCGCCAGCAGCCAAAGTTCTATAACCACCGGGGAGCTGTTTTTT
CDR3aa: CASSQSSITTGELFF

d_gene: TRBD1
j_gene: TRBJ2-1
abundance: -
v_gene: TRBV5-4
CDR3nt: TGTGCCAGCAGTCTTTTCAACAGGGGGAGCTCCTACAATGAGCAGTTCTTC
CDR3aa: CASSLFNRGSSYNEQFF

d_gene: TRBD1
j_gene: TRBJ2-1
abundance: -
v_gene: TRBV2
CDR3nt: TGTGCCAGCAGTGTCCGGACAGGGCGTGACAATGAGCAGTTCTTC
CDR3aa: CASSVRTGRDNEQFF

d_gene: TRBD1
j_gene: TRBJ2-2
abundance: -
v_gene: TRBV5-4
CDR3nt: TGTGCCAGCAGCCCCGGGGGGACAGGGGGGATCACCGGGGAGCTGTTTTTT
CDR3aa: CASSPGGTGGITGELFF

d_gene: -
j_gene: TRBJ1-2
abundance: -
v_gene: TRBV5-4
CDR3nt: TGTGCCAGCAGCTCCTGGGGGGGGTTTGGCTATGGCTACACCTTC
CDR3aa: CASSSWGGFGYGYTF

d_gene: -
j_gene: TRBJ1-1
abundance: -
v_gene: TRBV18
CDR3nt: TGTGCCAGCTCACCAGGCGGGAACACTGAAGCTTTCTTT
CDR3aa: CASSPGGNTEAFF

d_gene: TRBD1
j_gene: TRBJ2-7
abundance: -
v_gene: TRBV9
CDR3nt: TGTGCCAGCAGCGTCGACAACAGGGGCCCAGGCGAGCAGTACTTC
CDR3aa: CASSVDNRGPGEQYF

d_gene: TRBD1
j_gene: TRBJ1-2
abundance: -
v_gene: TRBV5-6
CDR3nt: TGTGCCAGCAGCCAAGGACAGGGCGTCTATGGCTACACCTTC
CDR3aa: CASSQGQGVYGYTF

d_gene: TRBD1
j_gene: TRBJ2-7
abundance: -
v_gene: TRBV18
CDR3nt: TGTGCCAGCTCACCTTCCTCCAGGGGGGAGCAGTACTTC
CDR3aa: CASSPSSRGEQYF

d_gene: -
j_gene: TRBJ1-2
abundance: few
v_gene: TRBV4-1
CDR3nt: TGCGCCAGCAGCCAAGAAGCGACAGCCGGTGACTATGGCTACACCTTC
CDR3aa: CASSQEATAGDYGYTF

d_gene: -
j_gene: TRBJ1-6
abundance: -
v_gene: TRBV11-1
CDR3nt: TGTGCCAGCAGCTTACTATCTCGATCACCCCTCCACTTT
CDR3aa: CASSLLSRSPLHF

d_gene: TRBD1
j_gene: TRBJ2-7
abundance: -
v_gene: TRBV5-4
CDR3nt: TGTGCCAGCAGCCCGCCGGACAGGGGGCAGTGGGACTTC
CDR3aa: CASSPPDRGQWDF

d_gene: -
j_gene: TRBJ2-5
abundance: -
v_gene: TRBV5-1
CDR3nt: TGCGCCAGCAGCTGGCAGGGGAACCAAGAGACCCAGTACTTC
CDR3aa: CASSWQGNQETQYF

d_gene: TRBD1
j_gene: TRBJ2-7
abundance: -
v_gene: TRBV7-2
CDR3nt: TGTGCCAGCAGCTTAGACGGACAGGGAGGATACGAGCAGTACTTC
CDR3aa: CASSLDGQGGYEQYF

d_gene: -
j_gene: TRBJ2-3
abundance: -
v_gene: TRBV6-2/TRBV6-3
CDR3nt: TGTGCCAGCAGCCTCAGGAGGGGTCCAGATACGCAGTATTTT
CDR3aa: CASSLRRGPDTQYF

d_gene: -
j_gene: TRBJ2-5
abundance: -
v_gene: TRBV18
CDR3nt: TGTGCCAGCTCACCACGGCGGGGGCCCTTTGAGACCCAGTACTTC
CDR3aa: CASSPRRGPFETQYF

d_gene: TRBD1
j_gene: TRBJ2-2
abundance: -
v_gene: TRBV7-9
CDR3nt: TGTGCCAGCAGCCCGGACAGGGATACGTCCGGGGAGCTGTTTTTT
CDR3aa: CASSPDRDTSGELFF

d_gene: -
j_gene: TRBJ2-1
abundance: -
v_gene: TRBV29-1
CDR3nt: TGCAGCGTGGCCGGGGACAATGAGCAGTTCTTC
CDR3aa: CSVAGDNEQFF

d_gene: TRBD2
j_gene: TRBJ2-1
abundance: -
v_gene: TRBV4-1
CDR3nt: TGCGCCAGCAGCCAACCGGCGCTGCGGGGGGCCTCAGGCTCCTACAATGAGCAGTTCTTC
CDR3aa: CASSQPALRGASGSYNEQFF

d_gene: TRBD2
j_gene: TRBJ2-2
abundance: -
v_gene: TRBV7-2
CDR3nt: TGTGCCAGTACCTCATGGGGGACTAGCGGGAGGGCCCGCCCCGGGGAGCTGTTTTTT
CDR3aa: CASTSWGTSGRARPGELFF

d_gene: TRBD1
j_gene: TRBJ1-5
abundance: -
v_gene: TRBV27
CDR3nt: TGTGCCAGCAGTTTAAGAGCCAGGGGGCGCCTGAAAAGCAATCAGCCCCAGCATTTT
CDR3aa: CASSLRARGRLKSNQPQHF

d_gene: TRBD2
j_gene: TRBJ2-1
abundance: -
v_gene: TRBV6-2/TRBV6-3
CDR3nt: TGTGCCAGCAGTTACTCGATCCTCACTAGCGGCCCCTACAATGAGCAGTTCTTC
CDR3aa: CASSYSILTSGPYNEQFF

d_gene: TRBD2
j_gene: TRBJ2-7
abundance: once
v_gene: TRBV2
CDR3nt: TGTGCCAGCAGGCGACTAGCGGGGGGGTTCGAGCAGTACTTC
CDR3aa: CASRRLAGGFEQYF

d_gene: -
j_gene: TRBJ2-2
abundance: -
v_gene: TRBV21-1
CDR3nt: -
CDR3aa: CASSKVGIGAENTGELFF

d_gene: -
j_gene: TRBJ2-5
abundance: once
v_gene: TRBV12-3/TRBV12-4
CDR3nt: TGTGCCAGCAGTTTAGGGAGACAAGAGACCCAGTACTTC
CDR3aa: CASSLGRQETQYF

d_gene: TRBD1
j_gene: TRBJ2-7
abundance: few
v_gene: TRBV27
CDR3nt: TGTGCCAGCAGTCTCACGGGACAGGGAGGGTACGAGCAGTACTTC
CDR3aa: CASSLTGQGGYEQYF

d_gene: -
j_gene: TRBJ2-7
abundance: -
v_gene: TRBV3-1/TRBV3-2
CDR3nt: TGTGCCAGCAGCCAAGTTTCGGCCGCGTCTAGCGACTCCTGCGAGCAGTACTTC
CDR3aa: CASSQVSAASSDSCEQYF

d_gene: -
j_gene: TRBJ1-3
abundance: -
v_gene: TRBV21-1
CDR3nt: TGTGCCAGCAGCCCTTGGGAGGATTACTCTGGAAACACCATATATTTT
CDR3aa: CASSPWEDYSGNTIYF

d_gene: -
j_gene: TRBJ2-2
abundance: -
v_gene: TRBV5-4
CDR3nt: TGTGCCGGCAGCTTCGCCCAGGGGAACACCGGGGAGCTGTTTTTT
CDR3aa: CAGSFAQGNTGELFF

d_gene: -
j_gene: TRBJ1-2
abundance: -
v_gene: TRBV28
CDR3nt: TGTGCCAGCAGCCGACAGAACTATGGCTACACCTTC
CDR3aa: CASSRQNYGYTF

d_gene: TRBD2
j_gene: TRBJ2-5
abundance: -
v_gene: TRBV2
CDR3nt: TGTGCCAGCAGGGGGACTAGCGGGAGCGGAGAGACCCAGTACTTC
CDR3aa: CASRGTSGSGETQYF

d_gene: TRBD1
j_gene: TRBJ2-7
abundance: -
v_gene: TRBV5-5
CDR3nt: TGTGCCAGCAGCCGCTCCCCGGGACAGGGCTACGAGCAGTACTTC
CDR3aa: CASSRSPGQGYEQYF

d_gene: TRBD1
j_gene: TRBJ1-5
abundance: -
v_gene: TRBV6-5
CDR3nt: TGTGCCAGCAGTTTAACAGGGGTGGGTCAGCCCCAGCATTTT
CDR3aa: CASSLTGVGQPQHF

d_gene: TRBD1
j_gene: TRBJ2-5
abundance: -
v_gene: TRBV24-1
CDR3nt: TGTGCCACCAGTGACTTTAGGACAGGGGCAGAGACCCAGTACTTC
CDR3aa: CATSDFRTGAETQYF